The 2 T cell receptor beta chains below were found in one sample sequenced in a study of shared clonotypes between healthy human individuals. Only in-frame clones appear in the TCRdb table, and some are missing; sequencing was by immunoSEQ multiplex PCR. Among about 470,000 clones, about 76% were seen once, and the ten largest hold roughly 13%. The sample taken for sequencing was PBMCs. The receptor set was obtained from a woman in her 40s in good health. Some clones in this sample may be carry-over from other donors' samples.

This clone has just one count. Other DNA sequences within the sample encode an identical CDR3. The chain is built from TRBV28 and TRBJ2-1, with D uncertain. Germline CDR1 MDHEN, CDR2 SYDVKM. V was shortened by 1 base and J by 4 bases, with 2 bases between the two germline ends. The CDR3 is made up of 12 amino acids. The CDR3 spells CASSLSYNEQFF. The CDR3 nucleotides read TGTGCCAGCAGTTTATCTTACAATGAGCAGTTCTTC.

This chain uses TRBV28 with TRBJ2-4; D is possibly TRBD2 (6 bases). This CDR3 is 14 amino acids long. V lost 5 bases and J lost 9, with 17 bases in between. Germline CDR1 and CDR2: MDHEN and SYDVKM. This CDR3 is CASSPGTTGGIQYF. In nucleotides, the CDR3 is TGTGCCAGCAGTCCCGGGACGACCGGGGGCATTCAGTACTTC.